Shown below are 17 T cell receptor beta chains from a single sample sequenced in a study of graft-versus-host responses after intestinal transplantation (dated by TCRdb to the early 2020s). No antigen has been assigned to these receptors. The protocol used for the library was the immunoSEQ multiplex PCR assay. TCRdb's version of the immuneACCESS table is confined to in-frame rearrangements and falls short of the full clone set. An unresolved V gene accounts for under half of the shortfall where checked; the remainder is of unknown origin. In all, the sample holds around 40,000 clones, and 85% to 95% of those were seen once. The top ten constitute around 0.53% of the sample. Per the publication, the time point label means: cells obtained before transplantation from donor or recipient. Here the sequenced sample was unstimulated CD8+ T cells sorted from spleen or lymph node cells, taken before transplant. These receptors all stem from a human donor who was the organ donor for an intestinal transplant.

This clone was seen a single time. The rearrangement joins TRBV7-3 to TRBJ2-3; 11 positions agree with TRBD2. The CDR3 totals 15 residues. CDR1 and CDR2 (germline): SGHTA, FQGTGA. With V trimmed by 5 bases and J by 5 bases, 6 bases remained unmatched. The CDR3 DNA is TGTGCCAGCAGCCGCCTAGCGGGGGGATTAGATACGCAGTATTTT. The encoded protein is CASSRLAGGLDTQYF.

Of note for this clone: Compared with germline, one end of the junction differs, possibly owing to a read error. This chain's CDR3 is CASGHGGEAFF. The CDR3 DNA sequence: TGCGCCAGCGGCCACGGGGGTGAAGCTTTCTTT. This rearrangement joins TRBV4-1 to TRBJ1-1; maybe TRBD1 (5 bases). The CDR3 loop spans 11 amino acids. Germline assignment: CDR1 MGHRA and CDR2 YSYEKL.

The chain is built from TRBV5-1 and TRBJ2-7; D perhaps matches TRBD1 (6 bases). V was shortened by 1 base and J by 5 bases, with 16 bases between the two germline ends. Germline V gene lookup returns CDR1 SGHRS and CDR2 YFSETQ. The CDR3 is 15 residues long. As DNA, the CDR3 is TGCGCCAGCAGCTTGTACGGACAGATGCGCGACGAGCAGTACTTC. This gives the protein CASSLYGQMRDEQYF.

As DNA, the CDR3 is TGTGCCAGCAGCTTAGTAAGGGGGACAGATACGCAGTATTTT. This sequence encodes CASSLVRGTDTQYF. V usage is TRBV13 and J usage is TRBJ2-3; TRBD1 might be the D (6 bases). Germline-derived CDR1 and CDR2 are PRHDT and FYEKMQ (reference sequence). Trimming cost V 1 base and J 3 bases, with 8 bases left between them. CDR3 length: 14 residues.

The V gene is TRBV2, the J gene TRBJ2-3, with D perhaps given as TRBD1 or TRBD2 (5 bases each). Trimming took 3 bases from V and 2 from J, leaving 21 bases between them. There are 18 residues in the CDR3. The germline V gene encodes CDR1 SNHLY and CDR2 FYNNEI. The CDR3 here is CASSDSFGGEWVTDTQYF. In DNA form, the CDR3 reads TGTGCCAGCAGTGATTCTTTTGGGGGTGAGTGGGTCACAGATACGCAGTATTTT. Drawing the rest from reference TRBV2 and TRBJ2-3, the complete variable domain is EPEVTQTPSHQVTQMGQEVILRCVPISNHLYFYWYRQILGQKVEFLVSFYNNEISEKSEIFDDQFSVERPDGSNFTLKIRSTKLEDSAMYFCASSDSFGGEWVTDTQYFGPGTRLTVL.

The V call is TRBV4-3, the J call TRBJ2-3, with 9 bases fitting TRBD1. Germline-derived CDR1 and CDR2 are LGHNA and YSLEER. V lost 0 bases and J lost 3; bases outside the gene matches: 7. The CDR3 runs 17 residues. Here the CDR3 reads CASSQERDRVGTDTQYF. CDR3 nucleotide sequence: TGCGCCAGCAGCCAAGAAAGGGACAGGGTAGGGACAGATACGCAGTATTTT.

This clone was observed once. This chain connects TRBV9 to TRBJ2-7, with 7 bases aligning to TRBD2. From germline, CDR1 is SGDLS and CDR2 YYNGEE. V gave up 2 bases and J gave up 3 bases; unmatched junction bases: 5. The CDR3 covers 14 residues. The CDR3 loop reads CASSVASGDYEQYF. In DNA, the CDR3 is TGTGCCAGCAGCGTGGCAAGCGGGGACTACGAGCAGTACTTC. Based on the CDR3 plus reference TRBV9 and TRBJ2-7, the full variable domain is DSGVTQTPKHLITATGQRVTLRCSPRSGDLSVYWYQQSLDQGLQFLIQYYNGEERAKGNILERFSAQQFPDLHSELNLSSLELGDSALYFCASSVASGDYEQYFGPGTRLTVT.

This rearrangement joins TRBV20-1 to TRBJ2-3, with TRBD2 as a possible D gene (5 bases). Germline CDR1 is DFQATT and CDR2 is SNEGSKA (reference sequence). V was shortened by 6 bases and J by 10 bases, with 14 bases between the two germline ends. This CDR3 is 11 amino acids long. The chain's CDR3 is CSATRGVAQYF. In nucleotides, the CDR3 is TGCAGTGCAACTCGGGGTGTTGCGCAGTATTTT.

The chain employs TRBV11-2 and TRBJ2-1; D remains unclear. The CDR3 spans 13 residues. The V end was cut by 2 bases, the J end by 4 bases, with 6 bases between. Germline CDR1 reads SGHAT; CDR2 reads FQNNGV. DNA of the CDR3: TGTGCCAGCAGCTTACCCCCGTACAATGAGCAGTTCTTC. Residues: CASSLPPYNEQFF.

The genes are TRBV5-4 and TRBJ2-1; 9 bases match TRBD2. This CDR3 has 15 amino acids. Per germline, CDR1 SGHNT and CDR2 YYREEE (reference sequence). V lost 2 bases and J lost 3; bases outside the gene matches: 3. The CDR3 DNA is TGTGCCAGCAGCTTCGCGGGGGGGCTCTACAATGAGCAGTTCTTC. This encodes CASSFAGGLYNEQFF.

This rearrangement joins TRBV19 to TRBJ2-3; the D gene is possibly TRBD2 (6 bases). From germline, CDR1 is LNHDA and CDR2 SQIVND (reference sequence). V was clipped by 2 bases and J by 4 bases, with 13 bases between them. The CDR3 totals 15 residues. CDR3 protein: CASSIKSWGADTQYF. In nucleotides, the CDR3 is TGTGCCAGTAGTATAAAGTCATGGGGGGCAGATACGCAGTATTTT.

As to this clone: This specimen includes other DNA sequences encoding the same CDR3. V is TRBV7-6 and J is TRBJ2-3; D tentatively reads TRBD1 or TRBD2 (5 bases each). Germline assignment: CDR1 SGHVS and CDR2 FNYEAQ. The CDR3 length is 15 residues. Trimming took 5 bases from V and 5 from J, leaving 17 bases between them. CDR3 nucleotide sequence: TGTGCCAGCAGCCCCCGGGGTAGTGGGGGAGATACGCAGTATTTT. Translated, it gives CASSPRGSGGDTQYF. Looking up the rest from reference TRBV7-6 and TRBJ2-3 gives the full variable domain: GAGVSQSPRYKVTKRGQDVALRCDPISGHVSLYWYRQALGQGPEFLTYFNYEAQQDKSGLPNDRFSAERPEGSISTLTIQRTEQRDSAMYRCASSPRGSGGDTQYFGPGTRLTVL.

The V gene is TRBV27, the J gene TRBJ1-5, with TRBD1 identical over 9 bases. CDR3 length: 14 amino acids. Germline-derived CDR1 and CDR2 are MNHEY and SMNVEV (reference sequence). V shed 2 bases, J shed 4 bases, and the junction held 0 bases outside the gene matches. The CDR3 sequence is CASSLGTGNQPQHF. DNA of the CDR3: TGTGCCAGCAGTTTAGGGACAGGGAATCAGCCCCAGCATTTT.

J is TRBJ2-3 and V is TRBV10-2; D might be TRBD2 (5 bases). The CDR3 consists of 12 residues. Trimming shortened V by 6 bases and J by 6 bases, and 10 bases separated the two germline ends. Germline V gene lookup returns CDR1 WSHSY and CDR2 SAAADI. CDR3 bases: TGCGCCAGCAGGGAGATAGCGGATACGCAGTATTTT. It specifies CASREIADTQYF.

The sample holds one count of this clone. The chain links TRBV12-5 to TRBJ2-7, with D perhaps given as TRBD1 or TRBD2 (6 bases each). Germline V gene sequence: CDR1 LGHNT, CDR2 FRNRAP. The CDR3 contains 17 residues. V was shortened by 3 bases and J by 0 bases, with 18 bases between the two germline ends. CDR3 in amino acids: CASGFSTLTGASYEQYF. CDR3 DNA: TGTGCTAGTGGTTTCTCTACCCTAACGGGGGCCTCCTACGAGCAGTACTTC.

The genes are TRBV9 and TRBJ1-6, with a tentative D call TRBD1 (5 bases). Germline V gene sequence: CDR1 SGDLS, CDR2 YYNGEE. The CDR3 loop spans 17 amino acids. Trimming removed 5 bases at V and 7 bases at J, with 22 bases between. CDR3 sequence (DNA): TGTGCCAGCAGTAAAGGCGGTAGGTCGGGACGAAATTCACCCCTCCACTTT. Translated, it gives CASSKGGRSGRNSPLHF.

The gene calls are TRBV7-2 and TRBJ2-3; 12 nucleotides agree with TRBD2. With V trimmed by 4 bases and J by 1 base, 3 bases remained unmatched. The CDR3 is made up of 16 amino acids. The germline CDR1 and CDR2 sequences are SGHTA and FQGNSA. Here the CDR3 DNA reads TGTGCCAGCAGCTGGACTAGCGGGGTGGGCACAGATACGCAGTATTTT. Translation: CASSWTSGVGTDTQYF.